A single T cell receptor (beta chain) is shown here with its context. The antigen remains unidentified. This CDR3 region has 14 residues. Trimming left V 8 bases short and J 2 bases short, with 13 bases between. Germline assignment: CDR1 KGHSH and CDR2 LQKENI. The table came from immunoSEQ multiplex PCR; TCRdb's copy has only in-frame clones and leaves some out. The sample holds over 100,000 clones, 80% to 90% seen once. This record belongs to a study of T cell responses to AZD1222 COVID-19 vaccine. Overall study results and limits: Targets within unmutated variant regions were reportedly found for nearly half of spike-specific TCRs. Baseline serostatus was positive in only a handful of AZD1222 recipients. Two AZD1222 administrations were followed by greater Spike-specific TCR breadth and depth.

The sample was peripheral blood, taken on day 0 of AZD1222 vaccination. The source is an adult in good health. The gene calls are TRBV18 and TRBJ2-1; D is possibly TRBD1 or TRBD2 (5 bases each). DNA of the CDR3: TGTGCCAGCCACCCGGGGCAAACCTACAATGAGCAGTTCTTC. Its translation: CASHPGQTYNEQFF. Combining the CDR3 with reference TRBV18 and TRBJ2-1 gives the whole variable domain NAGVMQNPRHLVRRRGQEARLRCSPMKGHSHVYWYRQLPEEGLKFMVYLQKENIIDESGMPKERFSAEFPKEGPSILRIQQVVRGDSAAYFCASHPGQTYNEQFFGPGTRLTVL.